One TCR beta chain is described in this entry. Clones were sequenced by immunoSEQ multiplex PCR, and TCRdb holds only the in-frame ones, with some missing. Of tens of thousands of clones in the sample, roughly nine tenths were seen once. This sample was taken from a study of T cell responses to AZD1222 COVID-19 vaccine. This CDR3 contains 17 residues. Unmatched junction bases numbered 13, after V lost 4 bases and J lost 2 bases. Germline V CDR1 and CDR2: SGHRS, YFSETQ. The genes are TRBV5-1 and TRBJ2-3; the match to TRBD1 covers 7 bases. This clonotype was obtained from an adult who received the AZD1222 COVID-19 vaccine. The sample here was peripheral blood, taken 28 days after the second AZD1222 dose. CDR3 amino acids: CASSLLRQGLITDTQYF. The DNA of the CDR3 is TGCGCCAGCAGCCTATTGCGACAGGGTTTAATCACAGATACGCAGTATTTT.